The 3 T cell receptor beta chains given below trace back to one sample, sequenced in a study of T cell responses to AZD1222 COVID-19 vaccine. Assay: immunoSEQ multiplex PCR; the TCRdb copy retains only in-frame clones and omits some. The profile shows 80,000 or so clones, 87% of them singletons. Sequencing used peripheral blood, obtained on day 0 of AZD1222 vaccination. The receptor set was obtained from an adult in good health.

This clone has a single count. This chain connects TRBV7-9 to TRBJ1-5; D gene ambiguous. Trimming shortened V by 1 base and J by 5 bases, and 3 bases separated the two germline ends. The CDR3 extends over 12 amino acids. Germline V CDR1 and CDR2: SEHNR, FQNEAQ (reference sequence). The CDR3 DNA is TGTGCCAGCAGCTTAGGCCATCAGCCCCAGCATTTT. Protein sequence: CASSLGHQPQHF.

The chain recombines TRBV12-3 or TRBV12-4 with TRBJ2-3; D gene ambiguous. The CDR3 has 12 amino acids. With 2 bases removed from V and 4 bases from J, the gap between germline ends came to 4 bases. Here the CDR3 reads CASSLRADTQYF. The CDR3 coding sequence is TGTGCCAGCAGTTTACGGGCAGATACGCAGTATTTT.

This chain connects TRBV9 to TRBJ2-3; TRBD2 might be the D (5 bases). This CDR3 is built from 15 residues. The V and J ends lost 0 bases and 2 bases respectively, with 10 bases between them. The germline CDR1 and CDR2 sequences are SGDLS and YYNGEE. The CDR3 DNA reads TGTGCCAGCAGCGTAGGGACTTTCAACACAGATACGCAGTATTTT. Translating gives CASSVGTFNTDTQYF. Filled out from reference TRBV9 and TRBJ2-3, the complete variable domain reads DSGVTQTPKHLITATGQRVTLRCSPRSGDLSVYWYQQSLDQGLQFLIQYYNGEERAKGNILERFSAQQFPDLHSELNLSSLELGDSALYFCASSVGTFNTDTQYFGPGTRLTVL.